These 21 T cell receptor beta chains came from one sample sequenced in a study of OX40 agonist ivuxolimab in advanced cancers. The method was immunoSEQ multiplex PCR; TCRdb's version includes in-frame clones alone and lacks a portion of them. The sample lists 20,000 to 30,000 clones, over 70% occurring once. Source: CD4+ or CD8+ T cells sorted from blood, taken in a trial of the OX40 agonist ivuxolimab. The receptor source for this set is an adult with an advanced solid tumor such as melanoma, head and neck, liver or kidney cancer.

The V gene is TRBV27, the J gene TRBJ1-1; maybe TRBD1 (5 bases). Per the germline V gene, CDR1 is MNHEY and CDR2 is SMNVEV (reference sequence). The V gene lost 0 bases and the J gene lost 11 bases, with 16 bases spanning the gap. The CDR3 is made up of 14 amino acids. CDR3 DNA sequence: TGTGCCAGCAGTTTATCGGGGGTTCAGCGGCGGGCTTTCTTT. Encoded protein: CASSLSGVQRRAFF.

This rearrangement joins TRBV27 to TRBJ2-2; no clear D gene. Germline CDR1 reads MNHEY; CDR2 reads SMNVEV (reference sequence). The CDR3 has 19 amino acids. V lost 7 bases and J lost 2, with 26 bases in between. This CDR3 reads CASTRRPTATVLNTGELFF. CDR3 DNA: TGTGCCAGCACCCGAAGGCCTACCGCGACCGTCCTAAACACCGGGGAGCTGTTTTTT.

V is TRBV2 and J is TRBJ2-3, with TRBD1 identical over 8 bases. The trim removed 4 bases at V and 4 bases at J, leaving 4 bases unmatched. Germline V gene data show CDR1 as SNHLY and CDR2 as FYNNEI. This CDR3 has 14 residues. The CDR3 region is CASSADRVADTQYF. The CDR3 nucleotides read TGTGCCAGCAGTGCGGACAGGGTTGCAGATACGCAGTATTTT.

The V and J genes are TRBV6-5 and TRBJ1-4, with D possibly TRBD1 on 5 matching bases. V was cut by 5 bases and J by 0 bases, with 10 bases left in between. CDR1 is MNHEY and CDR2 is SVGAGI in the germline V gene. The CDR3 runs 15 residues. CDR3 sequence: CASSTRTPTNEKLFF. In DNA form, the CDR3 reads TGTGCCAGCAGTACCCGGACACCAACTAATGAAAAACTGTTTTTT.

This clone was recorded once. The V call is TRBV28, the J call TRBJ1-1, with D perhaps matching TRBD1 (5 bases). Trimming removed 4 bases from V and 11 bases from J, with 11 bases in between. The length of the CDR3 is 11 residues. CDR1 MDHEN and CDR2 SYDVKM come from the germline V gene. CDR3 sequence reads: CASSSRVGAFF. The CDR3 DNA reads TGTGCCAGCAGTTCCAGGGTGGGGGCTTTCTTT.

The CDR3: CASSPFSKPDTQYF. The CDR3 nucleotides read TGTGCCAGCAGCCCCTTCAGTAAACCAGATACGCAGTATTTT. This chain uses TRBV9 with TRBJ2-3; no clear D. CDR1 SGDLS and CDR2 YYNGEE come from the germline V gene. The CDR3 spans 14 residues. The V end was cut by 4 bases, the J end by 4 bases, with 13 bases between.

The gene calls are TRBV5-5 and TRBJ2-2; D is uncertain. In germline, CDR1 is SGHKS, CDR2 YYEKEE (reference sequence). The CDR3 covers 14 residues. The V gene lost 2 bases and the J gene lost 7 bases, with 12 bases spanning the gap. The DNA for the CDR3 is TGTGCCAGCAGCTTTCTCGTCTTGGGCGGGGAGCTGTTTTTT. Protein product: CASSFLVLGGELFF.

This chain links TRBV7-9 with TRBJ2-3; D perhaps matches TRBD2 (5 bases). The germline V gene encodes CDR1 SEHNR and CDR2 FQNEAQ (reference sequence). This CDR3 comprises 12 residues. V lost 5 bases, J lost 9 bases, and 12 bases lay in between. CDR3 coding DNA: TGTGCCAGCAGCCTGATGGACTTAACGCAGTATTTT. It yields the protein CASSLMDLTQYF.

The rearrangement links TRBV5-1 to TRBJ2-1, with D maybe TRBD1 (6 bases). This CDR3 has 16 amino acids. Trimming stripped 4 bases from V and 0 bases from J, with 14 bases between. CDR1 and CDR2 from the germline V gene are SGHRS and YFSETQ. CDR3 in DNA: TGCGCCAGCAGCCTAGGACAGTTGAGCTCCTACAATGAGCAGTTCTTC. It codes for CASSLGQLSSYNEQFF.

The rearrangement links TRBV7-9 to TRBJ1-1; 7 positions match TRBD1. The CDR3 is 15 residues long. Germline-derived CDR1 and CDR2 are SEHNR and FQNEAQ (reference sequence). The V segment lost 5 bases and the J segment 1 base; nucleotides outside the gene matches: 7. CDR3 nucleotide sequence: TGTGCCAGCAGCCGAGACAGGGCCCGGAACACTGAAGCTTTCTTT. It is translated as CASSRDRARNTEAFF.

In nucleotides, the CDR3 is TGTGCCAGCAGCGGGACAGCGGGCGGACGGTATGAAAAACTGTTTTTT. Amino acid sequence: CASSGTAGGRYEKLFF. The chain links TRBV5-6 to TRBJ1-4; 7 bases match TRBD1. Germline CDR1 is SGHDT and CDR2 is YYEEEE. The CDR3 sequence is 16 residues long. Losses at the gene ends were 4 bases for V and 6 bases for J; bases not matched to a gene: 12. The full variable domain, completed using reference TRBV5-6 and TRBJ1-4, is DAGVTQSPTHLIKTRGQQVTLRCSPKSGHDTVSWYQQALGQGPQFIFQYYEEEERQRGNFPDRFSGHQFPNYSSELNVNALLLGDSALYLCASSGTAGGRYEKLFFGSGTQLSVL.

This chain joins TRBV5-4 and TRBJ1-1, with D tentatively TRBD1 (5 bases). V was trimmed by 3 bases and J by 5 bases, leaving 14 bases between them. Germline V gives CDR1 SGHNT, CDR2 YYREEE (reference sequence). The CDR3 has 14 amino acids. The CDR3 DNA is TGTGCCAGCAGCTACCGGGGCGCAGGGACTGAAGCTTTCTTT. The encoded protein is CASSYRGAGTEAFF. The full variable domain, rest sourced from reference TRBV5-4 and TRBJ1-1, is ETGVTQSPTHLIKTRGQQVTLRCSSQSGHNTVSWYQQALGQGPQFIFQYYREEENGRGNFPPRFSGLQFPNYSSELNVNALELDDSALYLCASSYRGAGTEAFFGQGTRLTVV.

The chain joins TRBV19 to TRBJ1-2, with a weak D call TRBD1 (6 bases). V lost 5 bases to trimming and J lost 6 bases, with 13 bases between them. The CDR3 length is 13 residues. Germline V gene sequence: CDR1 LNHDA, CDR2 SQIVND (reference sequence). CDR3 DNA sequence: TGTGCCAGTAGTCGACAGGAGGTCGATGGCTACACCTTC. This translates into CASSRQEVDGYTF.

This clone was counted between two and nine times. The CDR3 protein is CASRPGTAVNTIYF. The CDR3, as DNA: TGCGCCAGCCGACCCGGGACAGCCGTCAACACCATATATTTT. The chain joins TRBV5-1 to TRBJ1-3, with TRBD1 matching 7 bases. From germline, CDR1 is SGHRS and CDR2 YFSETQ. V was clipped by 7 bases and J by 7 bases; unmatched bases: 11. There are 14 residues in the CDR3.

The chain recombines TRBV10-3 with TRBJ1-4; the D gene is possibly TRBD1 (5 bases). This CDR3 has 15 residues. V was trimmed by 2 bases and J by 8 bases, leaving 15 bases between them. Per the germline V gene, CDR1 is ENHRY and CDR2 is SYGVKD. DNA of the CDR3: TGTGCCATCAGTGAGGGCCCCTCCAGACAGGAAAAACTGTTTTTT. It codes for CAISEGPSRQEKLFF.

This chain links TRBV7-9 with TRBJ1-4, with D possibly TRBD1 on 6 matching bases. This CDR3 contains 14 residues. Germline CDR1 is SEHNR and CDR2 is FQNEAQ (reference sequence). V was clipped by 5 bases and J by 4 bases, with 11 bases between them. CDR3 sequence: CASSLGQNNEKLFF. CDR3 DNA sequence: TGTGCCAGCAGCCTCGGACAGAATAATGAAAAACTGTTTTTT.

J is TRBJ2-1 and V is TRBV11-3, with unresolved D. Per germline, CDR1 SGHNT and CDR2 YENEEA. Trimming left V 0 bases short and J 8 bases short, with 11 bases between. The CDR3 extends over 14 amino acids. In DNA form, the CDR3 reads TGTGCCAGCAGCTTAGATCGTTGGCAGGATGAGCAGTTCTTC. Translating gives CASSLDRWQDEQFF.

V gene TRBV5-1 combines with J gene TRBJ2-7; D remains ambiguous. The CDR3 totals 16 residues. Germline V CDR1 and CDR2: SGHRS, YFSETQ. Trimming removed 0 bases from V and 4 bases from J, with 17 bases in between. DNA for the CDR3: TGCGCCAGCAGCTTGGCCCCGTTACCCTTAAGTTACGAGCAGTACTTC. As protein: CASSLAPLPLSYEQYF.

V is TRBV5-1 and J is TRBJ1-2; the match to TRBD1 covers 8 bases. CDR1 and CDR2 from the germline V gene are SGHRS and YFSETQ. The CDR3 has 16 amino acids. J gave up 4 bases and V 0 bases, and 8 bases lay outside the gene matches. The CDR3 protein is CASSLESGGARYGYTF. CDR3 nucleotide sequence: TGCGCCAGCAGCTTGGAGTCAGGGGGCGCCCGCTATGGCTACACCTTC.

This chain links TRBV7-3 with TRBJ1-3, with D tentatively TRBD1 (6 bases). V shed 5 bases and J shed 0 bases, with 11 bases lying between them. The CDR3 spans 15 residues. The germline V gene has CDR1 SGHTA and CDR2 FQGTGA. The CDR3, as DNA: TGTGCCAGCAGCCCAGGGGACCCCTCTGGAAACACCATATATTTT. The encoded protein is CASSPGDPSGNTIYF.

The V gene is TRBV2, the J gene TRBJ2-5, with 10 bases identical to TRBD2. Germline CDR1 SNHLY, CDR2 FYNNEI. The CDR3 is 14 amino acids. Trimming cost V 7 bases and J 3 bases; bases outside gene matches: 5. In DNA, the CDR3 is TGTGCCAGCATGGGGCTAGCGGGAGAAGAGACCCAGTACTTC. This codes for CASMGLAGEETQYF. Looking up the rest from reference TRBV2 and TRBJ2-5 gives the full variable domain: EPEVTQTPSHQVTQMGQEVILRCVPISNHLYFYWYRQILGQKVEFLVSFYNNEISEKSEIFDDQFSVERPDGSNFTLKIRSTKLEDSAMYFCASMGLAGEETQYFGPGTRLLVL.